These T cell receptor beta chains were read from a single sample in a study of Ad26.COV2.S vaccination and SARS-CoV-2 variants. Clones were sequenced by immunoSEQ multiplex PCR, and TCRdb holds only the in-frame ones, with some missing. This table holds 440,000 or so clones, around 91% found once. Sample: peripheral blood, taken in a trial of Ad26.COV2.S vaccine versus placebo. The receptors stem from a person between 18 and 65 years old who received the Ad26.COV2.S COVID-19 vaccine or a placebo. Both conserved end residues are part of each CDR3.

V gene: TRBV11-2; CDR3 protein: CASSLRPVATNEKLFF
V gene: TRBV6-5; CDR3 protein: CASSYGRNQPQHF
V gene: TRBV6-4; CDR3 protein: CASSPMGGSLETQYF
V gene: TRBV12-3/TRBV12-4; CDR3 protein: CASSPSGNQPQHF
V gene: TRBV3-1/TRBV3-2; CDR3 protein: CASRPTRSSYNEQFF
V gene: TRBV7-9; CDR3 protein: CASSLSPNEQFF
V gene: TRBV7-9; CDR3 protein: CASSLEATRERDTQYF
V gene: TRBV5-1; CDR3 protein: CASSLGIGSADQPQHF
V gene: TRBV29-1; CDR3 protein: CSVIVQGAKYEQYF
V gene: TRBV10-3; CDR3 protein: CAISDGGAGGRKNQPQHF
V gene: TRBV27; CDR3 protein: CASSNSGRNTQYF
V gene: TRBV9; CDR3 protein: CASSATGSMNTEAFF
V gene: TRBV6-6; CDR3 protein: CASSRDSYEQYF
V gene: TRBV6-1; CDR3 protein: CASSEMGQGKYEQYF
V gene: TRBV2; CDR3 protein: CASRGRAEDTQYF
V gene: TRBV18; CDR3 protein: CASSPTLTGATGELFF
V gene: TRBV7-2; CDR3 protein: CASSIYGQETQYF
V gene: TRBV27; CDR3 protein: CASSLRQGVFEAFF
V gene: TRBV7-6; CDR3 protein: CASSLSGLNNEQFF
V gene: TRBV4-2; CDR3 protein: CASSQDVAGTQETQYF